This TCR beta chain was captured by sequencing in a study of blood T cell repertoires in COVID-19. This CDR3 comprises 14 residues. Between the trimmed V and J ends, which lost 3 bases and 0 bases, there was a span of 11 bases. Per germline, CDR1 DFQATT and CDR2 SNEGSKA (reference sequence). The data were produced by immunoSEQ multiplex PCR, yet TCRdb's version contains in-frame clones alone and is incomplete. The sample shows 150,000 to 200,000 clones, around 90% of them seen only once. The rearrangement joins TRBV20-1 to TRBJ1-1; D not resolved. Input material: peripheral blood. This clonotype was sampled from a human donor in a cohort sampled during active COVID-19. CDR3 bases: TGCAGTGCTAGTGAGAGGGTGATGAACACTGAAGCTTTCTTT. Its protein is CSASERVMNTEAFF.